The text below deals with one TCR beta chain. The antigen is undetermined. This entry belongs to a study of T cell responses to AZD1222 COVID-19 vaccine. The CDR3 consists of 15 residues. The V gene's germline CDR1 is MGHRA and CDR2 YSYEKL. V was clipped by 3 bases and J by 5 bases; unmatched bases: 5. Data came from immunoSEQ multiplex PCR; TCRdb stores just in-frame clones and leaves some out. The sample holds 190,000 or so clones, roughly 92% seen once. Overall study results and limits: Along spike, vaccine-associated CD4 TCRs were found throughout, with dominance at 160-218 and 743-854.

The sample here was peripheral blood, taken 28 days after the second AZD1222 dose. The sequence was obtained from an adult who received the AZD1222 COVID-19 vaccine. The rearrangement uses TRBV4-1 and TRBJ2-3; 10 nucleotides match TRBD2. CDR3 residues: CASSQRAGGVDTQYF. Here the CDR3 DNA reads TGCGCCAGCAGCCAGCGAGCGGGGGGGGTAGATACGCAGTATTTT.